This T cell receptor beta chain was retrieved from a study of blood T cell repertoires in COVID-19. Looking at the study overall: COVID-19 samples collected from the United States, Italy and Spain covered acute and convalescent phases. T cells, B-cell-depleted T cells, or PBMCs provided the cDNA or gDNA that served as material.

One Seattle source followed patients from active infection through their disease course. The CDR3 is made up of 18 amino acids. In germline, CDR1 is SGHNT, CDR2 YENEEA. V shed 5 bases and J shed 0 bases, with 20 bases lying between them. Original data processing: For nucleated cells, counts were estimated from reference gene primer amplification. The repertoire was sequenced with immunoSEQ multiplex PCR; TCRdb's copy has only in-frame clones and lacks some. V and J calls and clone size are as listed in that table; D and trimming were resolved from the DNA. The sample lists 500,000 to 600,000 clones, less than 90% occurring once.

Sequenced: peripheral blood. This TCR derives from a woman aged 50 to 65 with COVID-19, enrolled during active disease. This rearrangement joins TRBV11-3 to TRBJ1-5; D is possibly TRBD1 (5 bases). The DNA of the CDR3 is TGTGCCAGCAGCCTAAGGCAGGGATACTCGTATAGCAATCAGCCCCAGCATTTT. Encoded protein: CASSLRQGYSYSNQPQHF.